Listed below are T cell receptor beta chains from one sample, sequenced in a study of shared clonotypes between healthy human individuals. TCRdb keeps only in-frame clones here, not all; method: immunoSEQ multiplex PCR. The sample yields some 700,000 clones, 80% to 95% seen once. Sample: memory CD8+ T cells from PBMCs. The receptors were sampled from a man between 18 and 29 years old in good health. Some clones in this sample may be carry-over from other donors' samples. Both conserved end residues are part of each CDR3. The D gene is left open where the match is weak. The size entry is marked missing in some rows and otherwise reads once, few, many or a size class.

d_gene: -
v_gene: TRBV1
abundance: -
j_gene: TRBJ1-2
CDR3nt: TGCACCACCCAGAGGAGGAGACAGGGGTCGAACTATGGCTACACCTTC
CDR3aa: CTTQRRRQGSNYGYTF

d_gene: -
v_gene: TRBV7-9
abundance: -
j_gene: TRBJ2-1
CDR3nt: TGTGCCAGCAGCCCAGTAACTTCCTACAATGAGCAGTTCTTC
CDR3aa: CASSPVTSYNEQFF

d_gene: -
v_gene: TRBV6-5
abundance: -
j_gene: TRBJ1-1
CDR3nt: TGTGCCAGCAGTTATTGGAACACTGAAGCTTTCTTT
CDR3aa: CASSYWNTEAFF

d_gene: -
v_gene: TRBV5-1
abundance: many
j_gene: TRBJ2-7
CDR3nt: TGCGCCAGCAGCCGCAATACAGGGCCGGGGGAGCAGTACTTC
CDR3aa: CASSRNTGPGEQYF

d_gene: -
v_gene: TRBV9
abundance: -
j_gene: TRBJ1-1
CDR3nt: TGTGCCAGCAGCGTAGGGGCAGGGCGGGGCACTGAAGCTTTCTTT
CDR3aa: CASSVGAGRGTEAFF

d_gene: TRBD2
v_gene: TRBV6-1
abundance: -
j_gene: TRBJ2-1
CDR3nt: TGTGCAGGAAGCGGGAGGGCAAGTGAGCAGTTCTTC
CDR3aa: CAGSGRASEQFF

d_gene: TRBD2
v_gene: TRBV9
abundance: -
j_gene: TRBJ2-3
CDR3nt: TGTGCCAGCAGCGTAGGCGGGAGGGCCCCAGATACGCAGTATTTT
CDR3aa: CASSVGGRAPDTQYF

d_gene: TRBD1
v_gene: TRBV29-1
abundance: -
j_gene: TRBJ1-1
CDR3nt: TGCAGCGTCGCGACGGGGACAGGAGCTTTCTTT
CDR3aa: CSVATGTGAFF

d_gene: -
v_gene: TRBV19
abundance: -
j_gene: TRBJ2-7
CDR3nt: TGTGCCAGTAGTATCTACCCCAGCACGGTTCCCTACGAGCAGTACTTC
CDR3aa: CASSIYPSTVPYEQYF

d_gene: -
v_gene: TRBV2
abundance: -
j_gene: TRBJ1-2
CDR3nt: TGTGCCAGCAGTCAACAGGGACCCAACTATGGCTACACCTTC
CDR3aa: CASSQQGPNYGYTF

d_gene: -
v_gene: TRBV2
abundance: -
j_gene: TRBJ2-7
CDR3nt: TGTGCCAGCGAAGGACGGGACGGGTACGAGCAGTACTTC
CDR3aa: CASEGRDGYEQYF

d_gene: -
v_gene: TRBV5-4
abundance: -
j_gene: TRBJ1-5
CDR3nt: TGTGCCAGCAGCTTGAACACCAATCAGCCCCAGCATTTT
CDR3aa: CASSLNTNQPQHF

d_gene: -
v_gene: TRBV7-5
abundance: -
j_gene: TRBJ2-7
CDR3nt: TGTGTCAGAAAGGTAAAGGGGAATACGGGCGAGCAGTACTTC
CDR3aa: CVRKVKGNTGEQYF

d_gene: -
v_gene: TRBV28
abundance: once
j_gene: TRBJ2-5
CDR3nt: TGTGCCAGCAGTTTTTGGACCCAGGGGGAGACCCAGTACTTC
CDR3aa: CASSFWTQGETQYF

d_gene: -
v_gene: TRBV27
abundance: -
j_gene: TRBJ2-7
CDR3nt: TGTGCCAGCAGTTTTCTCCGGTACTCCTACGAGCAGTACTTC
CDR3aa: CASSFLRYSYEQYF

d_gene: -
v_gene: TRBV19
abundance: -
j_gene: TRBJ2-1
CDR3nt: TGTGCCAGTACAGACCGAATCAATGAGCAGTTCTTC
CDR3aa: CASTDRINEQFF

d_gene: -
v_gene: TRBV10-2
abundance: -
j_gene: TRBJ2-3
CDR3nt: TGCGCCAGCAGTGAGTCGCTAGATACGCAGTATTTT
CDR3aa: CASSESLDTQYF

d_gene: TRBD1
v_gene: TRBV7-9
abundance: -
j_gene: TRBJ2-2
CDR3nt: TGTGCCAGCAGCCCAGAGACAGGGGCTAGGAACACCGGGGAGCTGTTTTTT
CDR3aa: CASSPETGARNTGELFF

d_gene: TRBD1
v_gene: TRBV4-1
abundance: -
j_gene: TRBJ1-1
CDR3nt: TGCGCCAGCAGCCTAGACAGGGGTCAGGGAGCTTTCTTT
CDR3aa: CASSLDRGQGAFF

d_gene: -
v_gene: TRBV19
abundance: few
j_gene: TRBJ2-1
CDR3nt: TGTGCCAGTACCCAATATGGGAGCGTGGCCTCCTACAATGAGCAGTTCTTC
CDR3aa: CASTQYGSVASYNEQFF

d_gene: -
v_gene: TRBV19
abundance: -
j_gene: TRBJ1-2
CDR3nt: TGTGCCAGTATGGGGACACCACCTCTAAACTACTATGGCTACACCTTC
CDR3aa: CASMGTPPLNYYGYTF

d_gene: TRBD2
v_gene: TRBV27
abundance: -
j_gene: TRBJ2-7
CDR3nt: TGTGCCAGCAGTGTAGGACTAGGCCCGTGGGAGCAGTACTTC
CDR3aa: CASSVGLGPWEQYF

d_gene: -
v_gene: TRBV6-5
abundance: -
j_gene: TRBJ2-2
CDR3nt: TGTGCCAGCAGTTACGGGCTCGGGGAGCTGTTTTTT
CDR3aa: CASSYGLGELFF

d_gene: TRBD1
v_gene: TRBV6-6
abundance: few
j_gene: TRBJ1-5
CDR3nt: TGTGCCAGCAGCCTCGGACAGGGGGATCAGCCCCAGCATTTT
CDR3aa: CASSLGQGDQPQHF

d_gene: -
v_gene: TRBV28
abundance: -
j_gene: TRBJ2-5
CDR3nt: TGTGCCAGCAGTTCTGCGGAGACCCAGTACTTC
CDR3aa: CASSSAETQYF

d_gene: -
v_gene: TRBV5-1
abundance: -
j_gene: TRBJ2-1
CDR3nt: TGCGCCAGCAGCTTGGCCGGGCTAGGAATGGTGGGGCTACACAATGAGCAGTTCTTC
CDR3aa: CASSLAGLGMVGLHNEQFF

d_gene: TRBD2
v_gene: TRBV27
abundance: -
j_gene: TRBJ2-1
CDR3nt: TGTGCCAGCAGTTCGAGGACTAGCGGGTACAATGAGCAGTTCTTC
CDR3aa: CASSSRTSGYNEQFF